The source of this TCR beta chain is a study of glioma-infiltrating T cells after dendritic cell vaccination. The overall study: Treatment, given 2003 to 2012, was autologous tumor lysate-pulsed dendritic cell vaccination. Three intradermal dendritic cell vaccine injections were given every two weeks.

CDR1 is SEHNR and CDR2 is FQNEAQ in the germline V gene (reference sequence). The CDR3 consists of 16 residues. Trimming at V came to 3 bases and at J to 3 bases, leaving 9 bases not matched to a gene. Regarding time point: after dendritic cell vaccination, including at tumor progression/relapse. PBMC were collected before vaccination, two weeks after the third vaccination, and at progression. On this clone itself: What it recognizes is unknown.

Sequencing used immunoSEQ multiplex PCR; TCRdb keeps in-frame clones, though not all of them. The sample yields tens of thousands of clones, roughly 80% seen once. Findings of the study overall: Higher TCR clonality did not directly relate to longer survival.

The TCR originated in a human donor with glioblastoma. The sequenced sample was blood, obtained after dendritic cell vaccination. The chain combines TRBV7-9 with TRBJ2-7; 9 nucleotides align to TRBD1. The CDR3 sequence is CASSFNRDRENYEQYF. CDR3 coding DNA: TGTGCCAGCAGCTTCAATAGGGACAGGGAGAACTACGAGCAGTACTTC. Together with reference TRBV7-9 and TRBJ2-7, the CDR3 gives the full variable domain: DTGVSQNPRHKITKRGQNVTFRCDPISEHNRLYWYRQTLGQGPEFLTYFQNEAQLEKSRLLSDRFSAERPKGSFSTLEIQRTEQGDSAMYLCASSFNRDRENYEQYFGPGTRLTVT.